This T cell receptor beta chain comes out of a study of blood T cell repertoires in COVID-19. About the research overall: Collection of acute and convalescent COVID-19 samples took place in the United States, Italy and Spain.

Trimming at V came to 0 bases and at J to 6 bases, leaving 4 bases not matched to a gene. The CDR3 sequence is 14 residues long. Germline CDR1 and CDR2: SGHDT and YYEEEE. Original data processing: Nucleated cell number was recorded as an estimate derived from reference gene primer amplification. The repertoire was sequenced with immunoSEQ multiplex PCR; TCRdb's copy has only in-frame clones and lacks some. D and trimming were read from the DNA, whereas the V and J calls and clone size are those reported in that table. The data contain 65,000 to 85,000 clones, around 90% of them singletons. The TCR sequence derives from a human donor in a cohort sampled during active COVID-19. The rearrangement joins TRBV5-6 to TRBJ1-2; the match to TRBD1 covers 8 bases. Sequencing used peripheral blood. Here the CDR3 reads CASSLGRGRDGYTF. DNA for the CDR3: TGTGCCAGCAGCTTGGGCAGGGGGCGCGATGGCTACACCTTC.